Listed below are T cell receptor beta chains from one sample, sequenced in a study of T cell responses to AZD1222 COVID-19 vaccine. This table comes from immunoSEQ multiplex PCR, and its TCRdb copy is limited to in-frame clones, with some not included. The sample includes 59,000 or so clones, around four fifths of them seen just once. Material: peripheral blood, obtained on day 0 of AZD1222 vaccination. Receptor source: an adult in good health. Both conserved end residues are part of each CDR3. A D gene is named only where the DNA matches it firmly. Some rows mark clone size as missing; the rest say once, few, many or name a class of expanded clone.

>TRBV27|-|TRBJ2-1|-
CASSLQGRGNEQFF
TGTGCCAGCAGTTTACAGGGGCGGGGCAATGAGCAGTTCTTC
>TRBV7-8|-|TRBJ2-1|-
CASSPGSATNEQFF
TGTGCCAGCAGCCCCGGGTCCGCCACCAATGAGCAGTTCTTC
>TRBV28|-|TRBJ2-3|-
CASKQVRNTQYF
TGTGCCAGCAAGCAGGTCCGAAATACGCAGTATTTT
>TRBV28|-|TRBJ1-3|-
CASSLPPGSGNTIYF
TGTGCCAGCAGTTTACCACCTGGCTCTGGAAACACCATATATTTT
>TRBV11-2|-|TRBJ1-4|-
CASSSRPLATNEKLFF
TGTGCCAGCAGCTCGCGACCCCTTGCAACTAATGAAAAACTGTTTTTT
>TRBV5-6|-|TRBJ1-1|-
CASSLIGVGANTEAFF
TGTGCCAGCAGCTTGATTGGGGTAGGGGCGAACACTGAAGCTTTCTTT
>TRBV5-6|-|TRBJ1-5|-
CASSPWGQPQHF
TGTGCCAGCAGCCCCTGGGGGCAGCCCCAGCATTTT
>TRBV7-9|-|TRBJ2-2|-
CASRVANSFTGELFF
TGTGCCAGCAGGGTGGCAAATTCCTTCACCGGGGAGCTGTTTTTT
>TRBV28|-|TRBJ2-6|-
CASSLSGAGANVLTF
TGTGCCAGCAGTTTATCGGGGGCTGGGGCCAACGTCCTGACTTTC
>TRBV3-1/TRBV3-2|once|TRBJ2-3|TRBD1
CASSHYGGTGGTGSTDTQYF
TGTGCCAGCAGCCACTACGGCGGGACAGGGGGCACCGGTAGCACAGATACGCAGTATTTT
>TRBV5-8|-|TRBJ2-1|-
CASSLAGGYQFF
TGTGCCAGCAGCTTGGCCGGAGGATATCAGTTCTTC
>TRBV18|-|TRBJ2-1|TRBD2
CASSPGGVRANEQFF
TGTGCCAGCTCACCGGGGGGGGTACGGGCAAATGAGCAGTTCTTC
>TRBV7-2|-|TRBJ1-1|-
CASSFKGQGNTEAFF
TGTGCCAGCAGCTTCAAGGGACAAGGGAACACTGAAGCTTTCTTT
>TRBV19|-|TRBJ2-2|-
CASSIKLQNTGELFF
TGTGCCAGTAGTATAAAGTTACAGAACACCGGGGAGCTGTTTTTT
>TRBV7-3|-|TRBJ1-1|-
CASSLRGVQNTEAFF
TGTGCCAGCAGCTTAAGAGGGGTACAGAACACTGAAGCTTTCTTT
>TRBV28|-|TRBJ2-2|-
CASSLAPRTGELFF
TGTGCCAGCAGTTTAGCCCCCAGGACCGGGGAGCTGTTTTTT
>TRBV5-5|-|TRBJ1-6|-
CASSLNVRSYNSPLHF
TGTGCCAGCAGCTTGAATGTGCGGTCCTATAATTCACCCCTCCACTTT
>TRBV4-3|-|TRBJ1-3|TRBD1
CASSQDRGRHGNTIYF
TGCGCCAGCAGCCAAGACAGGGGGCGGCATGGAAACACCATATATTTT
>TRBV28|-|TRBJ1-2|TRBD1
CASLLGTGVNGYTF
TGTGCCAGCCTATTGGGGACAGGGGTTAATGGCTACACCTTC
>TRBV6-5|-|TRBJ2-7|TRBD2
CASRAGGTSYEQYF
TGTGCCAGCAGAGCGGGAGGTACGTCCTACGAGCAGTACTTC
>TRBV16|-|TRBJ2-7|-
CASSQSPTVPYEQYF
TGTGCCAGCAGCCAATCCCCGACGGTACCCTACGAGCAGTACTTC
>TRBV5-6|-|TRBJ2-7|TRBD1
CASSAPDRGTYEQYF
TGTGCCAGCAGCGCCCCGGACAGGGGGACCTACGAGCAGTACTTC
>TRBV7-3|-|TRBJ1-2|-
CASSPNGLQLDGYTF
TGTGCCAGCAGCCCTAACGGCCTACAGCTGGATGGCTACACCTTC
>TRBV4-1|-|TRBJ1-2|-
CASSQDDAANYGYTF
TGCGCCAGCAGCCAAGACGACGCGGCCAACTATGGCTACACCTTC
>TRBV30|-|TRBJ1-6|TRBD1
CALTGQASSPLHF
TGTGCCTTAACGGGACAGGCTTCATCACCCCTCCACTTT
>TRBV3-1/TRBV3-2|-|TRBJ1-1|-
CASSQDMRFRALTEAFF
TGTGCCAGCAGCCAAGATATGAGGTTCAGGGCCCTAACTGAAGCTTTCTTT
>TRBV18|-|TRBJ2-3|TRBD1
CASSMDRGNTQYF
TGTGCCAGCTCAATGGACAGGGGAAATACGCAGTATTTT
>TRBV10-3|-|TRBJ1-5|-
CAISLQGGRPQHF
TGTGCCATCAGTCTACAGGGAGGTCGGCCCCAGCATTTT
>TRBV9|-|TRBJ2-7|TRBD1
CASSVEGTGSSYEQYF
TGTGCCAGCAGCGTAGAAGGGACAGGTTCTTCCTACGAGCAGTACTTC
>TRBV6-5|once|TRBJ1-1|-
CASSRQDPTNTEAFF
TGTGCCAGCAGTCGACAGGACCCAACTAACACTGAAGCTTTCTTT
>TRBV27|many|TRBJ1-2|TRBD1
CASSLNRGLGGYTF
TGTGCCAGCAGTTTAAACAGGGGCCTAGGTGGCTACACCTTC
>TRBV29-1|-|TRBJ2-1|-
CSIRANNEQFF
TGCAGCATCAGGGCCAACAATGAGCAGTTCTTC
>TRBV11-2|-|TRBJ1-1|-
CASSYATGPNTEAFF
TGTGCCAGCAGCTACGCTACTGGACCCAACACTGAAGCTTTCTTT
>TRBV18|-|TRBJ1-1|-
CASSPPERVGTEAFF
TGTGCCAGCTCACCACCGGAAAGGGTCGGCACTGAAGCTTTCTTT
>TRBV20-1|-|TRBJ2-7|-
CSAKTGSEQYF
TGCAGTGCAAAAACAGGGTCCGAGCAGTACTTC
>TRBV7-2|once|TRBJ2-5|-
CASSARGETQYF
TGTGCCAGCAGCGCAAGGGGGGAGACCCAGTACTTC
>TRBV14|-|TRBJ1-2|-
CASSQDGRSGYTF
TGTGCCAGCAGCCAAGATGGGCGGTCAGGCTACACCTTC
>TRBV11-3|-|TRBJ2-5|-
CASSLDRETQYF
TGTGCCAGCAGCTTAGATCGTGAGACCCAGTACTTC
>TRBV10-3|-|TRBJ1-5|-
CAISARGSGNQPQHF
TGTGCCATCAGTGCAAGGGGTTCGGGCAATCAGCCCCAGCATTTT
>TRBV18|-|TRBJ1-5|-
CASSPTQDNQPQHF
TGTGCCAGCTCACCAACGCAGGACAATCAGCCCCAGCATTTT